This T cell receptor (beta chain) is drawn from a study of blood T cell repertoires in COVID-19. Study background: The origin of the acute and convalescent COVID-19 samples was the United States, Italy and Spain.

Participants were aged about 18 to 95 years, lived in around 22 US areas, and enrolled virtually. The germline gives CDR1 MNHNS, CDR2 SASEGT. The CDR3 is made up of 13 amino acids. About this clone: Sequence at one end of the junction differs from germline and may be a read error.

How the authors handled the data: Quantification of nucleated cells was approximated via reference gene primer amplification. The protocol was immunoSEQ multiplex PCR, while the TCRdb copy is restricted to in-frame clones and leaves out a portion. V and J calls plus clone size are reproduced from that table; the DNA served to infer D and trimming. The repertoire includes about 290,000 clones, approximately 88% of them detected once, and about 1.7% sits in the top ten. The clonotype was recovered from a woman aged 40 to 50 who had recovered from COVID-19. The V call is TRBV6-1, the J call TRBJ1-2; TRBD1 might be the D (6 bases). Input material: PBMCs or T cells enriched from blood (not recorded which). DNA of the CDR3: TGTGCCAGCAGCGAAGAGGGGGTGCGTGGCTACACCTTC. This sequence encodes CASSEEGVRGYTF.